Listed below are T cell receptor beta chains from one sample, sequenced in a study of T cells in Graves' hyperthyroidism and ophthalmopathy. From the multiplex PCR reads, TCRdb called clonotypes with MiXCR, one entry per CDR3 protein. The table shows about 420,000 distinct CDR3 sequences, with around a sixth occurring only once. The material sequenced was blood. Every receptor here comes from a woman younger than 30 with Graves' hyperthyroidism. Each CDR3 is given without its conserved first and last residue.

>TRBJ1-4|TRBV6-1
ASSEVSGLHEKLF
>TRBJ2-2|TRBV7-9
ASSSGRSNTGELF
>TRBJ1-1|TRBV5-6
ASSSVKQGGTEAF
>TRBJ1-1|TRBV27
ASSLLQSMNTEAF
>TRBJ2-1|TRBV12-3/TRBV12-4
ASSERGDEQF
>TRBJ2-3|TRBV25-1
ASTCGLAGPSTDTQY
>TRBJ2-7|TRBV5-1
ASSLRTSGGTGEQY
>TRBJ2-7|TRBV5-4
ASSLQLAGPKEQY
>TRBJ1-1|TRBV4-1
ASSQGSRIEAF
>TRBJ1-2|TRBV12-3/TRBV12-4
ASSRSEGPYGYT
>TRBJ2-3|TRBV12-3/TRBV12-4
ASTVLGTRWGVTDTQY
>TRBJ2-1|TRBV12-3/TRBV12-4
ASSWDYEQF
>TRBJ2-2|TRBV5-1
ASSLGGTLAGELF
>TRBJ2-2|TRBV11-2
ASSPGQGAGELF
>TRBJ2-2|TRBV12-3/TRBV12-4
ASTPAGGELF
>TRBJ2-6|TRBV7-9
ASSLGGAGGANVLT
>TRBJ2-7|TRBV7-6
ASSSSGQGIYEQY
>TRBJ2-5|TRBV3-1
ASRLTSGSETQY
>TRBJ1-5|TRBV19
ASSIDGRSNQPQH
>TRBJ2-3|TRBV20-1
SAIRSANGEATQY
>TRBJ2-7|TRBV2
ASAVTTSYEQY
>TRBJ2-4|TRBV12-3/TRBV12-4
ASSLVRGPLDIQY
>TRBJ2-5|TRBV20-1
SALGASGPKGETQY
>TRBJ2-5|TRBV18
ASSADVGQLQETQY
>TRBJ1-4|TRBV10-3
AIRSGGSEKLF
>TRBJ2-2|TRBV5-1
ASSLRELPNTGELF
>TRBJ2-1|TRBV7-9
ASSLASTSSYNEQF
>TRBJ2-3|TRBV7-8
ASSTGTSGPGDTQY
>TRBJ2-7|TRBV6-1
ATRSRGASYEQY